The 19 T cell receptor beta chains listed next were all sequenced from one sample in a study of cytomegalovirus exposure and HLA in healthy donors (dated by TCRdb to about 2017). Libraries were made using the immunoSEQ multiplex PCR assay. For the multiplex PCR, a mixture combining 60 forward primers for TCR Vbeta segments and 13 reverse primers for TCR Jbeta segments was used. Not all clones reach the TCRdb copy of this immuneACCESS table, which keeps in-frame sequences only. Checked studies attribute under half of the gap to unresolved V genes and leave the rest unexplained. Across this sample there are more than 200,000 clones, with about 75% seen only once. In total, the top ten clones hold around 2% of the sample. The sequencing sample was made of PBMCs. The receptors here all came from a man between 18 and 35 years old in good health and CMV-seronegative.

There are a few counts of this clone. The chain recombines TRBV5-5 with TRBJ2-7; D is possibly TRBD1 (8 bases). The CDR3 spans 16 residues. Germline CDR1 is SGHKS and CDR2 is YYEKEE (reference sequence). V lost 0 bases to trimming and J lost 3 bases, with 16 bases between them. CDR3 in DNA: TGTGCCAGCAGCTTGGCCGCGACAGGGGACTACTACGAGCAGTACTTC. It codes for CASSLAATGDYYEQYF.

This clone occurred once. The chain links TRBV15 to TRBJ2-1; D is perhaps TRBD2 (5 bases). CDR1 is LNHNV and CDR2 is YYDKDF in the germline V gene (reference sequence). The V and J ends lost 0 bases and 6 bases respectively, with 15 bases between them. The CDR3 is 16 amino acids. The CDR3 DNA sequence: TGTGCCACCAGCAGAGATTACGGAGCTAGCTCCAATGAGCAGTTCTTC. It codes for CATSRDYGASSNEQFF.

The V call is TRBV7-8, the J call TRBJ1-1; no clear D. Germline lookup yields CDR1 SGHVS and CDR2 FQNEAQ. Trimming removed 4 bases at V and 6 bases at J, with 12 bases between. The CDR3 length is 13 residues. CDR3 sequence reads: CASSWGGTSEAFF. The CDR3 DNA is TGTGCCAGCAGCTGGGGAGGTACGTCTGAAGCTTTCTTT.

This clone was detected only once. The rearrangement links TRBV5-1 to TRBJ2-1; TRBD2 matches 8 bases. The junction had 5 bases not matched to a gene; V was cut back by 6 bases and J by 0 bases. From germline, CDR1 is SGHRS and CDR2 YFSETQ. CDR3 length: 15 residues. CDR3 protein: CASKIAGGSYNEQFF. The CDR3 DNA follows: TGCGCCAGCAAAATTGCGGGAGGCTCCTACAATGAGCAGTTCTTC.

The chain links TRBV7-9 to TRBJ2-5; 9 positions match TRBD2. The V gene's germline CDR1 is SEHNR and CDR2 FQNEAQ (reference sequence). Unmatched junction bases numbered 9, after V lost 5 bases and J lost 11 bases. This CDR3 contains 13 residues. CDR3 residues: CASSLSEREEQYF. CDR3 coding DNA: TGTGCCAGCAGCCTTTCCGAGCGGGAGGAGCAGTACTTC.

The chain links TRBV6-1 to TRBJ2-7; D gene unclear. The ends were cut back, 6 bases at V and 6 bases at J, with 18 bases in the middle. The CDR3 runs 14 residues. Germline loops: CDR1 MNHNS, CDR2 SASEGT. The DNA for the CDR3 is TGTGCCAGCAGAGCGACTCTGACGGCTCCCGAGCAGTACTTC. Translation: CASRATLTAPEQYF.

The V gene is TRBV25-1, the J gene TRBJ2-2; 10 bases align to TRBD1. Trimming at V came to 4 bases and at J to 0 bases, leaving 2 bases not matched to a gene. Germline CDR1 reads MGHDK; CDR2 reads SYGVNS. CDR3 length: 16 residues. Here the CDR3 reads CASSVGTGANTGELFF. CDR3 coding DNA: TGTGCCAGCAGTGTCGGGACAGGGGCGAACACCGGGGAGCTGTTTTTT.

The table lists this clone with a few counts. One end of the junction is discordant with germline, which a read error may explain. V gene TRBV7-7 combines with J gene TRBJ2-3, with D possibly being TRBD2 (5 bases). Germline V gives CDR1 SSHAT, CDR2 FNYEAQ (reference sequence). The CDR3 loop spans 13 amino acids. The CDR3 here is CASSLAYGDTQYF. The CDR3 DNA sequence: TGTGCTAGCAGCTTAGCGTACGGGGATACGCAGTATTTT.

The rearrangement uses TRBV6-5 and TRBJ2-7; 10 bases map to TRBD1. The CDR3 has 15 amino acids. Germline loops: CDR1 MNHEY, CDR2 SVGAGI. With 3 bases clipped from V and 6 bases from J, the junction kept 8 bases outside the gene matches. The CDR3 DNA is TGTGCCAGCAGTTATTCTGGACAGGGGGTTTCCGAGCAGTACTTC. Translated, it gives CASSYSGQGVSEQYF.

This chain joins TRBV30 and TRBJ1-3; TRBD1 is a possible D gene (5 bases). V gave up 3 bases and J gave up 0 bases, with 15 bases separating them. Germline-derived CDR1 and CDR2 are GTSNPN and SVGIG (reference sequence). CDR3 length equals 16 residues. The CDR3 region has the DNA TGTGCCTGGAGGCGCAGGGTAGGGGACTCTGGAAACACCATATATTTT. It codes for CAWRRRVGDSGNTIYF.

The CDR3 here is CASRPGGTSGRTDTQYF. The CDR3 DNA sequence: TGTGCCAGCAGACCCGGGGGGACTAGCGGGAGGACAGATACGCAGTATTTT. This rearrangement joins TRBV28 to TRBJ2-3; 15 bases agree with TRBD2. The CDR3 runs to 17 residues. With V trimmed by 6 bases and J by 3 bases, 7 bases remained unmatched. CDR1 MDHEN and CDR2 SYDVKM come from the germline V gene. The entire variable domain, with the rest obtained from reference TRBV28 and TRBJ2-3, is as follows: DVKVTQSSRYLVKRTGEKVFLECVQDMDHENMFWYRQDPGLGLRLIYFSYDVKMKEKGDIPEGYSVSREKKERFSLILESASTNQTSMYLCASRPGGTSGRTDTQYFGPGTRLTVL.

J is TRBJ1-3 and V is TRBV5-8; D perhaps matches TRBD1 (6 bases). The CDR3 spans 15 residues. V was shortened by 0 bases and J by 5 bases, with 12 bases between the two germline ends. CDR1 and CDR2 (germline): SGHTS, YDEGEE. The CDR3 reads CASSLDGQLRNTIYF. CDR3 DNA sequence: TGTGCCAGCAGCTTGGATGGACAGCTAAGAAACACCATATATTTT.

CDR3 in DNA: TGTGCCAGCATTATAACTGGGGCCAACGTCCTGACTTTC. Its protein is CASIITGANVLTF. The chain couples TRBV6-1 to TRBJ2-6; D unresolved. The CDR3 spans 13 residues. CDR1 and CDR2 from the germline V gene are MNHNS and SASEGT. V lost 7 bases and J 2 bases, leaving 6 bases between the germline ends.

This clone has a handful of counts. This chain links TRBV7-2 with TRBJ1-2; D remains ambiguous. Germline lookup yields CDR1 SGHTA and CDR2 FQGNSA. This CDR3 has 13 amino acids. V lost 1 base to trimming and J lost 5 bases, with 8 bases between them. CDR3 sequence: CASSLVTDYGYTF. CDR3 bases: TGTGCCAGCAGCTTAGTGACTGATTATGGCTACACCTTC.

The chain links TRBV10-3 to TRBJ2-7; D remains unclear. CDR1 ENHRY and CDR2 SYGVKD come from the germline V gene. The CDR3 has 12 amino acids. V gave up 1 base and J gave up 7 bases, with 8 bases separating them. This chain's CDR3 is CAISELSSEQYF. The DNA for the CDR3 is TGTGCCATCAGTGAGTTGAGTTCGGAGCAGTACTTC.

The chain carries TRBV11-3 and TRBJ2-3; 10 nucleotides match TRBD1. Trimming at V came to 5 bases and at J to 7 bases, leaving 12 bases not matched to a gene. The CDR3 is 16 amino acids. CDR1 and CDR2 from the germline V gene are SGHNT and YENEEA. CDR3 nucleotides: TGTGCCAGCAGCCCCAGTACCGGGACAGGGGTAAATACGCAGTATTTT. Translated, it gives CASSPSTGTGVNTQYF.

The gene calls are TRBV7-8 and TRBJ1-2, with D perhaps matching TRBD1 (5 bases). Germline assignment: CDR1 SGHVS and CDR2 FQNEAQ. V lost 5 bases, J lost 4 bases, and 23 bases lay in between. This CDR3 contains 17 residues. CDR3 bases: TGTGCCAGCAGCGCCCGGGACGGCCGGGGAGGTAGCTATGGCTACACCTTC. It yields the protein CASSARDGRGGSYGYTF. Variable domain in full (rest from reference TRBV7-8 and TRBJ1-2): GAGVSQSPRYKVAKRGQDVALRCDPISGHVSLFWYQQALGQGPEFLTYFQNEAQLDKSGLPSDRFFAERPEGSVSTLKIQRTQQEDSAVYLCASSARDGRGGSYGYTFGSGTRLTVV.

Comments on this clone: One end of the junction does not line up with germline, which may come from a read error. This chain uses TRBV30 with TRBJ1-4, with 8 positions matching TRBD1. The CDR3 contains 13 residues. Germline CDR1 is GTSNPN and CDR2 is SVGIG (reference sequence). CDR3 DNA: TGTGCCTGGAGTGAGCAGGGGGCGCTTTCCCTGTGGTTT. Translation gives CAWSEQGALSLWF.

The V call is TRBV9, the J call TRBJ2-5; no definite D call. Germline V lookup: CDR1 SGDLS, CDR2 YYNGEE. The CDR3 loop spans 13 amino acids. Trimming pared 0 bases from V and 2 bases from J, leaving 5 bases between. The CDR3 spells CASSVDVQETQYF. The CDR3 bases are TGTGCCAGCAGCGTAGATGTACAAGAGACCCAGTACTTC.